The source of this TCR beta chain is a study of graft-versus-host responses after intestinal transplantation. Whole-study results and caveats: Within the allografts of patients who had graft-donor T cell macrochimerism, graft-versus-host to host-versus-graft clonal ratios were high.

Germline values: CDR1 DFQATT, CDR2 SNEGSKA (reference sequence). Trimming took 6 bases from V and 10 from J, leaving 12 bases between them. The CDR3 spans 11 residues. As concerns this clone: Its antigen is currently unknown.

The table came from immunoSEQ multiplex PCR; TCRdb's copy has only in-frame clones and leaves some out. Among around 120,000 clones listed, 85% to 95% were seen once. This sequence was found in a human donor who received an intestinal transplant. Here the sequenced sample was unstimulated CD8+ T cells sorted from spleen or lymph node cells, taken before intestinal transplant. The chain is built from TRBV20-1 and TRBJ1-4; D may be TRBD1 (6 bases). CDR3 sequence: CSARGARKLFF. The CDR3 DNA reads as TGCAGTGCCCGGGGGGCGCGAAAACTGTTTTTT.